Each of the 20 T cell receptor delta chains below was sequenced from the same sample in a study of γδ T cells in repeated Plasmodium falciparum infection. Gammadelta T cells were flow-sorted from PBMC into Vgamma9/Vdelta2+ and Vdelta2-negative populations for bulk analysis. TCRdb re-called the multiplex PCR reads using CATT. The sample contains roughly 90,000 delta-chain clones, less than 1% of which appear only once. What was sequenced was gamma-delta T cells from blood. Every receptor here comes from a pool of human donors (malaria-infected and uninfected, not separated).

This clone has more than one count but fewer than ten. Translating this DNA gives a protein that differs at residue 17 from the TCRdb one, which belongs to a much larger clone; a read error is likely, and the protein shown is this translation. V gene assignment gives TRDV1, but the J gene was left uncalled; the table's D call, TRDD3, has no DNA check behind it. CDR3 size: 19 residues. CDR1 and CDR2 from the germline V gene are TSWWSYY and QGS. In DNA, the CDR3 is TGTGCTCTTGGGGAACCCTCGGACAGGCTTTACCCCTACACCGATAAATTCATCTTT. Translation gives CALGEPSDRLYPYTDKFIF.

This clone was observed a handful of times. TCRdb has a much larger clone's protein, which differs at residue 8 from the translation of this DNA, likely because of a read error; what is shown is the protein translated from the DNA. This chain connects TRDV1 to TRDJ1; tentatively, D is TRDD2 (7 bases). The V end was cut by 2 bases, the J end by 0 bases, with 25 bases between. The CDR3 totals 20 residues. Looked up from germline, CDR1 is TSWWSYY and CDR2 is QGS. CDR3 DNA sequence: TGTGCTCTTGGGGAAAAGACGGAGGCCTTCCTGGGGAGTTACACCGATAAACTCATCTTT. Amino acid sequence: CALGEKTEAFLGSYTDKLIF.

In this sample, this clone turned up a few times. The germline gene is not matched at one end of the junction; a read error may be the cause. The J gene is TRDJ1, the V gene TRDV1; D is perhaps TRDD3 (5 bases). The CDR3 spans 9 residues. CDR1 TSWWSYY and CDR2 QGS come from the germline V gene. The CDR3, as DNA: TGCTCTGGGAAGGCCAAACTCATCTTT. It specifies CSGKAKLIF.

In the case of this clone: TCRdb attributes to this sequence the protein of a much larger clone, which differs from the DNA translation at residue 13; a read error is likely, and the protein displayed is translated from the DNA. V gene TRDV2 combines with J gene TRDJ1; D gene unclear. The J gene was not available in TCRdb and was assigned here by matching the DNA to germline segments. Trimming shortened V by 0 bases and J by 2 bases, and 24 bases separated the two germline ends. CDR3 length: 19 amino acids. Per the germline V gene, CDR1 is GEAIGNYY and CDR2 is EKD. The CDR3 here is CACDTEFGGVNKGTDKLIF. CDR3 coding DNA: TGTGCCTGTGACACCGAATTTGGCGGGGTCAACAAGGGGACCGATAAACTCATCTTT.

Points on this clone: TCRdb assigns this DNA the protein of a much larger clone, which departs from its translation at residue 6; this likely reflects a read error, and the protein shown comes from translating the DNA. The chain couples TRDV2 to TRDJ1; D call uncertain. Per the germline V gene, CDR1 is GEAIGNYY and CDR2 is EKD. Between the trimmed V and J ends, which lost 2 bases and 4 bases, there was a span of 22 bases. This CDR3 has 17 amino acids. CDR3 protein: CACDKVLPLTRGDKLIF. CDR3 bases: TGTGCCTGTGACAAGGTCCTGCCACTAACCCGGGGCGATAAACTCATCTTT.

Only a few counts were recorded for this clone. The protein recorded in TCRdb matches a much larger clone and deviates from this DNA's translation at residue 5, suggesting a read error; the protein here is obtained by translating the DNA. J is TRDJ1 and V is TRDV2, with unresolved D. No J gene is reported in TCRdb; it was inferred here by comparing the DNA with germline. CDR3 length: 17 amino acids. The V and J ends lost 3 bases and 5 bases respectively, with 24 bases between them. Germline V lookup: CDR1 GEAIGNYY, CDR2 EKD. The chain's CDR3 is CACDAVTNLARTDKLIF. The CDR3 region has the DNA TGTGCCTGTGACGCCGTCACGAACTTGGCCCGTACGGATAAACTCATCTTT.

This clone was detected ten times or more. This sequence is one base from a far larger clone and is likely a read error. Distinct nucleotide sequences in the sample also encode this CDR3. The V gene is TRDV2, but the J gene lacks a call. This CDR3 contains 15 residues. Germline V CDR1 and CDR2: GEAIGNYY, EKD. The CDR3 sequence is CACDTVGALTDKLIF. As DNA, the CDR3 is TGTGCCTGTGACACCGTCGGAGCGCTCACCGATAAACTCATCTTC.

This clone was recorded a few times. The protein held in TCRdb is that of a much larger clone and does not match this DNA's translation at residue 3, likely because of a read error; the protein shown is translated from the DNA. This chain connects TRDV1 to TRDJ1; 8 nucleotides align to TRDD3. The J gene was missing in TCRdb and was found by matching the end of the DNA to germline. The CDR3 runs to 16 residues. Germline CDR1 reads TSWWSYY; CDR2 reads QGS. This chain's CDR3 is CAPGELRDTGTDKLIF. The CDR3 DNA follows: TGTGCTCCTGGGGAACTGAGGGATACGGGTACCGATAAACTCATCTTT.

Worth noting for this clone: With a far larger clone one base away, a read error is the likely cause. The sample carries other DNA sequences with the same CDR3. The gene calls are TRDV1 and TRDJ1; D remains unclear. Germline V gene data show CDR1 as TSWWSYY and CDR2 as QGS. Trimming left V 9 bases short and J 0 bases short, with 17 bases between. The CDR3 consists of 15 residues. CDR3 loop: CALGPLGLYTDKLIF. CDR3 in DNA: TGTGCTCTCGGGCCGCTTGGGTTGTACACCGATAAACTCATCTTT.

In its sample, this clone was seen a few times. This likely traces to a read error, being one base from a far larger clone. Other DNA sequences in the same sample also yield this CDR3. V usage is TRDV1 and J usage is TRDJ1, with 8 bases lining up with TRDD3. The CDR3 extends over 19 amino acids. Germline V gene lookup returns CDR1 TSWWSYY and CDR2 QGS. CDR3 amino acids: CALGDGGAGGLKYTDKLIF. Written as DNA, the CDR3 is TGTGCTCTTGGGGATGGAGGAGCTGGGGGACTCAAGTACACCGATAAGCTCATCTTT.

On this clone: Only one base separates this from a far larger clonotype, so it likely reflects a read error. Other DNA variants within this sample encode the same CDR3. CDR3: CACDVLGVYTDKLIF. The CDR3, as DNA: TGTGCCTGTGACGTACTGGGGGTTTACACCGATAAACTTATCTTT. The J gene was not called, though the V gene is TRDV2; TRDD3 is the table's D call and was not checked against the DNA. Germline CDR1 is GEAIGNYY and CDR2 is EKD. This CDR3 has 15 residues.

Of note for this clone: Given a far larger clone just one base away, this is likely a sequencing read error. The sample holds other DNA sequences that translate to the same CDR3. J gene calling gave no result, while the V gene is TRDV1; TRDD3 is taken as the D call from the table, unchecked against the DNA. The germline V gene has CDR1 TSWWSYY and CDR2 QGS. CDR3 length: 20 amino acids. This CDR3 is CALGTDLPTFTGVATAGLIF. The DNA of the CDR3 is TGTGCTCTTGGGACTGATCTTCCTACTTTTACTGGGGTTGCCACCGCAGGACTCATCTTC.

This clone was detected only a few times. TCRdb's entry gives the protein of a much larger clone, which mismatches this DNA's translation at residue 8, likely from a read error; the protein reported here is translated from the DNA. The chain carries TRDV1 and TRDJ1; perhaps TRDD3 as D (5 bases). Between the trimmed V and J ends, which lost 8 bases and 8 bases, there was a span of 18 bases. Germline V lookup: CDR1 TSWWSYY, CDR2 QGS. The CDR3 extends over 13 amino acids. The CDR3 region has the DNA TGTGCTCTTTTATTCCCTGGGAGCTCAAAACTCATCTTT. Translated: CALLFPGSSKLIF.

This clone was observed a handful of times. TCRdb shows a much larger clone's protein in place of this DNA's translation, and the two differ at residue 4, likely through a read error; the protein shown is translated from the DNA. The V call is TRDV1, the J call TRDJ1; 7 nucleotides match TRDD3. The V gene end was trimmed by 8 bases and the J gene end by 0 bases; junction bases not matched to a gene: 30. The CDR3 extends over 22 amino acids. Germline-derived CDR1 and CDR2 are TSWWSYY and QGS. In DNA, the CDR3 is TGTGCTCTTAGGGTCCCCCTTGGGGCTACTAGGAACTGGGGACCTCACACCGATAAACTCATCTTT. Its translation is CALRVPLGATRNWGPHTDKLIF.

A remark on this clone: TCRdb assigns this DNA the protein of a much larger clone, which departs from its translation at residue 17; this likely reflects a read error, and the protein shown comes from translating the DNA. V gene TRDV2 combines with J gene TRDJ3; 11 nucleotides match TRDD3. Germline assignment: CDR1 GEAIGNYY and CDR2 EKD. The CDR3 is made up of 19 amino acids. CDR3 in amino acids: CACDTVLGDSSWDTRQVFF. The CDR3 nucleotides are TGTGCCTGTGACACCGTACTGGGGGATAGCTCCTGGGACACCCGACAGGTGTTTTTC.

This clone was seen only a few times. The protein recorded in TCRdb matches a much larger clone and deviates from this DNA's translation at residue 13, suggesting a read error; the protein here is obtained by translating the DNA. J is TRDJ1 and V is TRDV1, with 10 bases lining up with TRDD3. Germline V CDR1 and CDR2: TSWWSYY, QGS. The CDR3 has 24 residues. Trimming took 1 base from V and 0 from J; bases not matched to a gene: 26. The CDR3 protein is CALGERDSLNHLRGDTVNTDKLIF. CDR3 nucleotide sequence: TGTGCTCTTGGGGAACGGGACTCCCTAAATCATTTACGGGGGGATACGGTGAACACCGATAAACTCATCTTT.

This clone was counted only a few times. The protein TCRdb gives is from a much larger clone and does not agree with this DNA's translation at residue 11, likely a read error; the protein shown here comes from the DNA. The chain joins TRDV2 to TRDJ1; the D gene is possibly TRDD3 (6 bases). The J gene comes from matching the DNA to germline here; TCRdb lacks it. There are 15 residues in the CDR3. Germline V gene data show CDR1 as GEAIGNYY and CDR2 as EKD. Trimming left V 0 bases short and J 9 bases short, with 19 bases between. CDR3 in amino acids: CACDTLIQDTAQLIF. The CDR3 bases are TGTGCCTGTGACACCTTGATCCAGGATACAGCTCAACTCATCTTT.

Regarding this clone: TCRdb pairs this DNA with a much larger clone's protein that differs at residue 22, likely a read error; the protein shown was translated from the DNA. The genes are TRDV1 and TRDJ1; 8 positions match TRDD3. The CDR3 consists of 25 residues. Germline lookup yields CDR1 TSWWSYY and CDR2 QGS. CDR3 in DNA: TGTGCTCTTGGGGAAAAGGTACCCCCAAATCCCCTGGGATGGGATACGCCCCATTACACCGATAGACTCATCTTT. Its protein product is CALGEKVPPNPLGWDTPHYTDRLIF.

In this sample, this clone turned up a few times. TCRdb lists the protein of a much larger clone for this DNA, which differs at residue 16, so this is likely a read error; the protein given here is translated from the DNA itself. The chain links TRDV1 to TRDJ1; TRDD2 agrees at 8 bases. The CDR3 runs to 18 residues. The V gene's germline CDR1 is TSWWSYY and CDR2 QGS. CDR3 amino acids: CALSHFLQRLYNTDKHIF. CDR3 coding DNA: TGTGCTCTTTCCCACTTCCTACAAAGACTCTATAACACCGATAAACACATCTTT.

Relative to its sample, this clone is medium-sized (0.01 to 0.1%). This sample also contains other DNA sequences that code for the same CDR3. J is TRDJ1 and V is TRDV2; D is possibly TRDD2 (9 bases). The CDR3 loop spans 24 amino acids. Trimming took 0 bases from V and 1 from J, leaving 38 bases between them. CDR1 and CDR2 from the germline V gene are GEAIGNYY and EKD. The CDR3 protein is CACDTVKLGLPTGTGGSLTDKLIF. CDR3 nucleotide sequence: TGTGCCTGTGACACCGTGAAGCTCGGCCTTCCTACAGGAACTGGGGGTTCTCTCACCGATAAACTCATCTTT.